The T cell receptor (beta chain) described here comes from a study of blood T cells in healthy people across ages. Each donor gave approximately 9.1 milliliters of peripheral blood. Points on this clonotype: The antigen is not known.

Alongside a J-beta primer mix, a sample-barcoded 5' primer served in a second PCR lasting about 6 to 11 cycles. Unique molecular identifiers of 12 random nucleotides labeled each cDNA. TCRdb passed the 5' RACE reads through MiXCR, listing each CDR3 protein once. The repertoire holds some 900,000 distinct CDR3 sequences, with around 49% as singletons. Overall study results and limits: Without sorted subsets, naive and antigen-experienced compartments could not be conclusively compared. There was no known CMV status for donors, so expanded clonotype changes were possibly confounded.

Trimming cost V 5 bases and J 3 bases; bases outside gene matches: 9. Germline V gene data show CDR1 as MNHEY and CDR2 as SMNVEV (reference sequence). The CDR3 sequence is 15 residues long. The source is a man aged 30 to 45 in good health. Input material: blood. The gene calls are TRBV27 and TRBJ1-2, with 7 bases that match TRBD1. CDR3 in DNA: TGTGCCAGCAGTGTCGACAGGGCCCCTTACTATGGCTACACCTTC. It specifies CASSVDRAPYYGYTF.